This paragraph reports one TCR beta chain. TCRdb keeps only in-frame clones here, not all; method: immunoSEQ multiplex PCR. The data hold some 76,000 clones, with about four fifths observed a single time. As to time point: blood 2 weeks post-SBRT. This sample's treatment: 15 Gy SBRT to primary tumor, nephrectomy 4 weeks later. This sample is part of a study of radiation and T cells in renal cell carcinoma. Trimming took 4 bases from V and 7 from J, leaving 4 bases between them. In germline, CDR1 is SNHLY, CDR2 FYNNEI. The CDR3 is 11 amino acids. The V and J genes are TRBV2 and TRBJ1-4; D remains unclear. This specimen consisted of blood, obtained from a patient whose treatment included radiotherapy and nephrectomy. This clonotype originated in a man in his 60s with renal cell carcinoma. Written as DNA, the CDR3 is TGTGCCAGCAGTGGACTTGAAAAACTGTTTTTT. Translation gives CASSGLEKLFF. Variable domain in full (rest from reference TRBV2 and TRBJ1-4): EPEVTQTPSHQVTQMGQEVILRCVPISNHLYFYWYRQILGQKVEFLVSFYNNEISEKSEIFDDQFSVERPDGSNFTLKIRSTKLEDSAMYFCASSGLEKLFFGSGTQLSVL.